This TCR beta chain was recorded in a study of T cells in Graves' hyperthyroidism and ophthalmopathy (dated by TCRdb to between 2018 and 2021). With respect to the entire study: A discovery cohort of roughly 100 patients, approximately 45 with Graves' ophthalmopathy and about 58 with stable Graves' hyperthyroidism, was used to find distinguishing TCR V-J signatures. The roughly 91 discovery patients were randomly divided into training and test sets at a 7:3 ratio. After blood sampling, hyperthyroidism patients were treated with methimazole at a starting dose of 30 mg daily, and ophthalmopathy patients were treated with high-dose intravenous methylprednisolone. According to the paper, TCR Vbeta CDR3 sequencing was carried out on more than 120 peripheral blood samples, which came from fewer than 50 ophthalmopathy, around 74 hyperthyroidism and some 17 progressor patients. Prospective prediction of ophthalmopathy was tested in an independent validation cohort consisting of roughly 19 hyperthyroidism patients and around 17 patients who later progressed to ophthalmopathy. In several Graves' hyperthyroidism patients, the study also compared T-cell repertoires from thyroid tissue with T-cell repertoires from blood.

On this clonotype itself: Its antigen is currently not known. The record has no base qualities; no much larger clone is one base away.

The TCR beta CDR3 regions were amplified from the RNA transcripts. The TCR CDR3 was subjected to a first round of RT-PCR using the HTBI primer set and the Qiagen OneStep RT-PCR kit. Libraries were constructed in a second round of multiplex PCR, after which size selection and purification were performed. Libraries were sequenced paired-end with 100 bp reads on an Illumina HiSeq2000. The study's processing was this. Raw data were processed with SOAPnuke, discarding reads with adapters, uncalled bases, mean Phred below 15, or no exact constant-primer or identifier match. High-quality paired reads were merged using COPE v1.2.5, and each unique nucleotide sequence was defined as a clonotype. Clonotypes were aligned to IMGT TRBV, TRBD and TRBJ reference segments using MiTCR v1.1. The analysis was restricted to V-J combinations with a frequency above 0.0001, which together covered just over 98% of the repertoires. A TCS score was defined as the ratio between F50 (clonal expansion) and ExV (chaos), using BLOSUM62-based TCRdist between CDR3 peptides within each V-J. Welch's t-statistics and random forest reduced around 510 V-J features to 10 to 15, which were used in a naive Bayes classifier (R e1071). The similarity between thyroid and blood repertoires was quantified using the Morisita-Horn index. TCRdb itself trimmed the public reads at Q25 with fastp, ran MiXCR and retained productive beta chains. Duplicate CDR3 protein sequences are folded into a single record with the most common DNA and genes. TCRdb's processing, not the study's, gives the V and J calls here. The sample contains around 660,000 distinct CDR3 sequences, 45% of them found a single time. The ten largest clonotypes hold less than 9% of the sample.

The study excluded patients with uncontrolled infections, other autoimmune diseases, pregnancy or lactation. Diagnoses were established on the basis of clinical symptoms, serum thyroxine and TRAb, thyroid ultrasound, and orbital computed tomography. Trizol reagent was used to extract total RNA, and RNA quality was then checked on an Agilent 2100 Bioanalyzer. The CDR3 goes from the cysteine to the phenylalanine over 14 residues. Kept here is only the CDR3 DNA, which spans 42 bases and is read in frame from base 1. For CDR1 and CDR2, the germline V gene lists MGHDK and SYGVNS. V is cut by 0 bases and J by 10 bases, and the space between the germline ends is 15 bases. Study-wide conclusions, independent of this receptor: In validation, the model predicted progression to ophthalmopathy a median of roughly six months before onset, with approximately 70% sensitivity and about 72% specificity. Blood samples also contained most of the expanded thyroid clonotypes (frequency above 0.001), which suggests that blood repertoires may reflect thyroid immune responses. No statistical method was used to set the sample size in advance, and investigators knew the group allocation. In cross-validation, a model built on a 13 V-J signature told ophthalmopathy apart from stable hyperthyroidism with approximately 90% sensitivity and roughly 83% specificity, and in testing the same model reached 80%/75%.

The clonotype comes from an adult man with Graves' disease, either hyperthyroidism or ophthalmopathy (not recorded which). The source material was peripheral blood or thyroid tissue (not recorded which). The chain employs TRBV25-1 and TRBJ1-1; the D gene remains uncertain. The DNA is TGTGCCAGCAGTGAATACGGGTCCTTCGGAACAGCTTTCTTT. It is translated as CASSEYGSFGTAFF.